In its sample, the clone carrying this TCR beta chain was seen many times. Its antigen remains unknown. TCR beta CDR3 regions were amplified from RNA transcripts. RT-PCR in the first round used HTBI primers; a second-round multiplex PCR followed. TCRdb fed the multiplex PCR reads into MiXCR, producing one record per CDR3 protein. The sample consists of approximately 380,000 distinct CDR3 sequences, about 21% of them appearing once. V was trimmed by 6 bases and J by 3 bases, leaving 11 bases between them. Germline assignment: CDR1 SNHLY and CDR2 FYNNEI. The CDR3 extends over 13 amino acids. Patients were excluded if they had other autoimmune diseases or uncontrolled infections, and likewise if pregnancy or lactation applied. This sample was taken from a study of Graves' ophthalmopathy and Graves' hyperthyroidism. Study in general: Researchers obtained peripheral blood at initial diagnosis, before any treatment had begun. General study results and limits: Ophthalmopathy and stable hyperthyroidism were discriminated by a 13-signature model, with roughly 88% sensitivity and 65% to 83% specificity. Sensitivity of approximately 66% and specificity of roughly 72% were achieved by the model that predicted ophthalmopathy progression.

This TCR was sampled from a woman between 18 and 29 years old with stable Graves' hyperthyroidism. Source material: peripheral blood. V and J are TRBV2 and TRBJ2-5; possible D gene TRBD1, 5 bases. CDR3 sequence (DNA): TGTGCCAGCAGCCGTCTAGGGGAAGAGACCCAGTACTTC. Translating it yields CASSRLGEETQYF.